The rows below give T cell receptor beta chains drawn from one sample of a study of cytomegalovirus exposure and HLA in healthy donors. Data came from immunoSEQ multiplex PCR; TCRdb stores just in-frame clones and leaves some out. The data hold 140,000 to 150,000 clones, with 70% observed a single time. The sequenced sample was PBMCs. These receptors originate from a woman aged 60-75 years in good health and CMV-seropositive. Each CDR3 is given with its conserved first and last residue. The D gene is left open where the match is weak. Not every row has a clone size; where given, it reads once, few, many or a size class.

CDR3aa,len,v_gene,j_gene,d_gene,abundance
CASSLRDTEAFF,12,TRBV6-1,TRBJ1-1,NA,NA
CASSLVTGATEAFF,14,TRBV5-1,TRBJ1-1,TRBD1,NA
CASSAGLAGGNEQFF,15,TRBV6-1,TRBJ2-1,TRBD2,NA
CASSIGTSGRGYHEQYF,17,TRBV4-2,TRBJ2-7,TRBD2,few
CASSQQGSDQPQHF,14,TRBV6-5,TRBJ1-5,NA,NA
CRGHRNTEAFF,11,TRBV20-1,TRBJ1-1,NA,NA
CASSSRQGREMRAFF,15,TRBV27,TRBJ1-1,NA,NA
CASSLRSGVEAFF,13,TRBV27,TRBJ1-1,NA,NA
CASRGEGVTGELFF,14,TRBV5-1,TRBJ2-2,TRBD2,NA
CASSLGLAGVGEQYF,15,TRBV13,TRBJ2-7,TRBD2,NA
CASSYSNHYSYEQYF,15,TRBV6-5,TRBJ2-7,NA,NA
CASRETGGSNQPQHF,15,TRBV19,TRBJ1-5,TRBD1,few
CASSPRGTPASGYQETQYF,19,TRBV5-1,TRBJ2-5,TRBD2,few
CASQRGGGAEQFF,13,TRBV27,TRBJ2-1,NA,once
CASSLDGLAGLWFF,14,TRBV7-2,TRBJ2-1,TRBD2,NA
CASSGAGERVTEAFF,15,TRBV6-5,TRBJ1-1,NA,NA
CASSPQDRGNEKLFF,15,TRBV18,TRBJ1-4,TRBD1,few